This T cell receptor beta chain was sequenced for a study of beta chain features in type 1 diabetes. Across the study: Researchers looked at around 100 million sorted cells across all samples.

Of note for this clone: What it recognizes is unknown.

The junction had 12 bases not matched to a gene; V was cut back by 5 bases and J by 12 bases. This CDR3 comprises 14 residues. Per the germline V gene, CDR1 is SEHNR and CDR2 is FQNEAQ (reference sequence). General study points: It was among patients, rather than healthy donors, that naive, central memory and Treg TCRB repertoires appeared more similar.

What was sequenced were expressed TCRB transcripts, since all of the isolated RNA had been reverse transcribed. This table comes from immunoSEQ multiplex PCR, and its TCRdb copy is limited to in-frame clones, with some not included. The profile shows hundreds of thousands of clones, about 29% of them singletons. This TCR was sampled from a man younger than 35 in good health. Material: naive CD4+ T cells from blood. The chain couples TRBV7-9 to TRBJ1-4, with 7 bases matching TRBD1. The CDR3 nucleotides read TGTGCCAGCAGCCCATCGCGGGACAGCTCTCAACTGTTTTTT. This gives the protein CASSPSRDSSQLFF.